Shown below are 11 T cell receptor beta chains from a single sample sequenced in a study of spatial heterogeneity in lung cancer. TCRdb redid the calling of the 5' RACE reads with MiXCR, one entry per CDR3 protein. Found here are about 13,000 distinct CDR3 sequences, 5.6% of them singletons; the top ten hold 11%. No cognate antigen is known for these TCRs. General study points: One measure, the expanded intratumoral alpha and beta TCR count, tracked tumor mutation counts.

Time point specified: sample taken at primary tumor resection. Sequencing was performed on lung tumor tissue, taken at surgery. These receptors were obtained from a female donor with early-stage non-small cell lung cancer.

This clonotype was counted ten times or more. This beta chain appears as a stray read in a library generated for alpha chains; its size is not informative. CDR3 coding DNA: TGTGCCAGCAGCAATAGTCCACTAGCGCAAAGTTGCACAGATACGCAGTATTTT. It codes for CASSNSPLAQSCTDTQYF. The V call is TRBV21-1, the J call TRBJ2-3; no check of the table's D call, TRBD2, against the DNA was made. TRBV21-1 is designated a pseudogene. The CDR3 runs 18 residues.

This clonotype was seen repeatedly, ten times or more. In a library made to pick up alpha chains, this beta chain is a stray read with a size that means little. V is TRBV10-3 and J is TRBJ2-1, with a weak D call TRBD2 (5 bases). The CDR3 runs 17 residues. The germline V gene encodes CDR1 ENHRY and CDR2 SYGVKD. Between the trimmed V and J ends, which lost 7 bases and 6 bases, there was a span of 25 bases. The CDR3 bases are TGTGCCATCAACCCTGGCAGGACGGGATCTTCGAGCAATGAGCAGTTCTTC. Translated: CAINPGRTGSSSNEQFF.

This clonotype came up many times. In a library made to pick up alpha chains, this beta chain is a stray read with a size that means little. V gene TRBV30 combines with J gene TRBJ1-6, with a possible D match to TRBD1 (6 bases). The V end lost 6 bases, the J end lost 9 bases, and 15 bases lay between the germline ends. CDR1 and CDR2 (germline): GTSNPN, SVGIG (reference sequence). The CDR3 has 13 amino acids. The CDR3 DNA sequence: TGTGCCTGCACGACCGGAGGGGGTTCACCCCTCCACTTT. This codes for CACTTGGGSPLHF.

This clonotype showed up many times. For a library built for alpha chains, this beta chain is a stray read; little rests on its size. The chain combines TRBV24-1 with TRBJ2-1; TRBD1 is a possible D gene (7 bases). V lost 7 bases and J lost 3, with 12 bases in between. Germline V gene sequence: CDR1 KGHDR, CDR2 SFDVKD. The length of the CDR3 is 14 residues. The CDR3 DNA follows: TGTGCCACCAGCCTCCAGGGGGGCTACAATGAGCAGTTCTTC. Residues: CATSLQGGYNEQFF.

Of note for this clonotype: Within a library made for alpha chains, this beta chain is off target, and its count is uninformative. The rearrangement links TRBV14 to TRBJ1-1; D remains unclear. The CDR3 extends over 13 amino acids. V was cut by 2 bases and J by 6 bases, with 10 bases left in between. Germline assignment: CDR1 SGHDN and CDR2 FVKESK. The chain's CDR3 is CASSQPDVAEAFF. DNA of the CDR3: TGTGCCAGCAGCCAACCCGACGTGGCTGAAGCTTTCTTT.

In its sample, this clonotype was seen many times. Being off target in a library aimed at alpha chains, this beta chain has a size of little meaning. This chain uses TRBV19 with TRBJ1-2; tentative D call: TRBD1 (5 bases). The germline gives CDR1 LNHDA, CDR2 SQIVND (reference sequence). V was cut by 6 bases and J by 4 bases, with 18 bases left in between. This CDR3 contains 15 residues. The chain's CDR3 is CASRSDMKIFYGYTF. For the CDR3, the DNA is TGTGCCAGTAGGTCGGACATGAAAATTTTCTATGGCTACACCTTC.

This clonotype has a count of ten or more. This beta chain appears as a stray read in a library generated for alpha chains; its size is not informative. This chain connects TRBV2 to TRBJ1-2; D not certain. This CDR3 has 14 residues. Deletions cut 8 bases from V and 3 bases from J, with 16 bases between. Germline CDR1 SNHLY, CDR2 FYNNEI. This CDR3 reads CASQSQAGYYGYTF. CDR3 DNA sequence: TGTGCCAGCCAGTCCCAGGCAGGCTACTATGGCTACACCTTC.

This clonotype was seen repeatedly, ten times or more. This beta chain came through as a stray read in a library set up for alpha chains, and its size says little. This CDR3 is CASSPTGGESWTEAFF. CDR3 DNA sequence: TGTGCCAGCTCGCCGACGGGGGGCGAGAGTTGGACTGAAGCTTTCTTT. V gene TRBV18 combines with J gene TRBJ1-1; a possible D gene is TRBD1 (6 bases). Germline lookup yields CDR1 KGHSH and CDR2 LQKENI. V lost 6 bases, J lost 5 bases, and 22 bases lay in between. There are 16 residues in the CDR3.

The sample holds many counts of this clonotype. Since it is a stray read in a library aimed at alpha chains, this beta chain has a size that is not meaningful. This sequence joins TRBV4-1 and TRBJ2-7; D unresolved. V was pared by 1 base and J by 6 bases, with 7 bases between. Germline values: CDR1 MGHRA, CDR2 YSYEKL. This CDR3 comprises 12 residues. CDR3 in amino acids: CASSQVGSEQYF. The CDR3 coding sequence is TGCGCCAGCAGCCAAGTTGGAAGCGAGCAGTACTTC.

In this sample, this clonotype turned up many times. This beta chain came through as a stray read in a library set up for alpha chains, and its size says little. The chain joins TRBV5-6 to TRBJ1-4; TRBD1 agrees at 7 bases. J was trimmed by 5 bases and V by 4 bases; bases with no gene match: 2. Per germline, CDR1 SGHDT and CDR2 YYEEEE. The CDR3 consists of 13 residues. In DNA, the CDR3 is TGTGCCAGCAGCCTGACAGGGAATGAAAAACTGTTTTTT. Translation: CASSLTGNEKLFF.

This clonotype was seen many times. This beta chain is a stray sequence in a library constructed for alpha chains; its clone size is not meaningful. This chain joins TRBV2 and TRBJ1-5; possible D gene TRBD1, 5 bases. With 6 bases removed from V and 3 bases from J, the gap between germline ends came to 12 bases. This CDR3 comprises 14 residues. Looked up from germline, CDR1 is SNHLY and CDR2 is FYNNEI. The CDR3 DNA follows: TGTGCCAGCAGACGGGACCTTGACAATCAGCCCCAGCATTTT. It specifies CASRRDLDNQPQHF.